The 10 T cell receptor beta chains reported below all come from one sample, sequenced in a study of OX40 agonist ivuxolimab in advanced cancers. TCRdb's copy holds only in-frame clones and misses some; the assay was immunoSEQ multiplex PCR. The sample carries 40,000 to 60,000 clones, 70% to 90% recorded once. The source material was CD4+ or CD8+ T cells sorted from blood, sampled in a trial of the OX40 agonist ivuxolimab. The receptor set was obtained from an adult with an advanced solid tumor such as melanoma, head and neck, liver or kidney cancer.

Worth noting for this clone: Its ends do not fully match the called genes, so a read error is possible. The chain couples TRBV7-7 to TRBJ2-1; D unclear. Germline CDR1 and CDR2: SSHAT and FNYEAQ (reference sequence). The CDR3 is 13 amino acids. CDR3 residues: CASSLARPDEQFF. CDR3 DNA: TGTGCTAGCAGCTTAGCCCGACCTGATGAGCAGTTCTTC.

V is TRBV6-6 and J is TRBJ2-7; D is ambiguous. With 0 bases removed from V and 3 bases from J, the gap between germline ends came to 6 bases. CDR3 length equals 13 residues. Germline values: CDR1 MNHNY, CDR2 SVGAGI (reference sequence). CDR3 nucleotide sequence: TGTGCCAGCAGTTACTCGCCAATCTACGAGCAGTACTTC. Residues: CASSYSPIYEQYF.

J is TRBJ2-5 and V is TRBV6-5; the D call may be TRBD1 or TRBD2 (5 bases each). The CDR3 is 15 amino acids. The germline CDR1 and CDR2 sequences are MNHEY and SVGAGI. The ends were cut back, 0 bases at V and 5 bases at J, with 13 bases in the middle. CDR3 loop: CASSYSRGLGETQYF. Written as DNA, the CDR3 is TGTGCCAGCAGTTACTCGAGGGGCCTTGGGGAGACCCAGTACTTC.

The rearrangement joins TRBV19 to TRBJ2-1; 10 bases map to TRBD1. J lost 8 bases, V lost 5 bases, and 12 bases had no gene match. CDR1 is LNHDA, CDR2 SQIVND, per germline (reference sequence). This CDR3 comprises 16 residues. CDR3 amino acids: CASSPVGDRGRDEQFF. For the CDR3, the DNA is TGTGCCAGTAGTCCGGTTGGCGACAGGGGGCGAGATGAGCAGTTCTTC.

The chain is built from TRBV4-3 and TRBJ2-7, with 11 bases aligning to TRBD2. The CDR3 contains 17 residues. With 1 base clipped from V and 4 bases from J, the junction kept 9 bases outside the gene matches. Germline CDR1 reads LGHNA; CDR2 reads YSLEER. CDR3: CASSQAVAGGPSYEQYF. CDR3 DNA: TGCGCCAGCAGCCAAGCGGTAGCGGGGGGGCCCAGTTACGAGCAGTACTTC.

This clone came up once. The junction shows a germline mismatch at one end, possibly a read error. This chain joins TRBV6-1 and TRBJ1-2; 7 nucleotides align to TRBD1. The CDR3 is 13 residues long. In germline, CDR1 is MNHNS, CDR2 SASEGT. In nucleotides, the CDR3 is TGCTTGGCAGTACAGGGGTCACCCTATGGCTACACCTTC. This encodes CLAVQGSPYGYTF.

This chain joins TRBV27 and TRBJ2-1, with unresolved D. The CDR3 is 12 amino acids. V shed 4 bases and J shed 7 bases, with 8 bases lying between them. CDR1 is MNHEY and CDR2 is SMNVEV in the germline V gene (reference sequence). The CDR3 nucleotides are TGTGCCAGCAGTTCCCCCGGAAATGAGCAGTTCTTC. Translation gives CASSSPGNEQFF.

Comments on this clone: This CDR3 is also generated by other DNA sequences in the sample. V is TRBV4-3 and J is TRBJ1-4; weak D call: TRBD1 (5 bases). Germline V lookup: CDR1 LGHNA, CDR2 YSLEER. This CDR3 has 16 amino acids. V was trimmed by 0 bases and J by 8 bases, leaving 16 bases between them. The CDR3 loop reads CASSQDLWGVGEKLFF. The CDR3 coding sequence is TGCGCCAGCAGCCAAGACCTCTGGGGGGTAGGGGAAAAACTGTTTTTT.

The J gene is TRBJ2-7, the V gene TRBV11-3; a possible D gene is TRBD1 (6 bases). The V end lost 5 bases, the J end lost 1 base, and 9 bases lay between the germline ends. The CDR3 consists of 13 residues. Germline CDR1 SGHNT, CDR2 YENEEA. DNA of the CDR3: TGTGCCAGCAGCCCCAGGGGTTCCTACGAGCAGTACTTC. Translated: CASSPRGSYEQYF.

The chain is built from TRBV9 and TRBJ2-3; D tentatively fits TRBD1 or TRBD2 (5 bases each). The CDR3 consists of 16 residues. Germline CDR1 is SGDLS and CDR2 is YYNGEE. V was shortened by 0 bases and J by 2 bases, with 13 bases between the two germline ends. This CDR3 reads CASSVARDGYTDTQYF. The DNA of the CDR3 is TGTGCCAGCAGCGTAGCCCGGGACGGGTACACAGATACGCAGTATTTT.